Presented here are 20 T cell receptor beta chains from one specimen sequenced in a study of cytomegalovirus exposure and HLA in healthy donors. A multiplex PCR was run with 60 Vbeta primers and 13 Jbeta primers. The repertoire was sequenced with immunoSEQ multiplex PCR; TCRdb's copy has only in-frame clones and lacks some. The profile shows around 120,000 clones, around 80% of them singletons. The sequencing sample was made of PBMCs. The receptors shown here come from a woman aged 50 to 65 in good health and CMV-seropositive.

The chain joins TRBV5-1 to TRBJ2-2; 9 bases align to TRBD1. This CDR3 has 14 residues. Germline CDR1 and CDR2: SGHRS and YFSETQ. The V gene end was trimmed by 2 bases and the J gene end by 5 bases; junction bases not matched to a gene: 1. The CDR3 loop is CASSLQGATGELFF. CDR3 nucleotides: TGCGCCAGCAGCTTACAGGGGGCGACCGGGGAGCTGTTTTTT.

This chain joins TRBV5-1 and TRBJ1-1; the D is unclear. The CDR3 sequence is 14 residues long. With 1 base removed from V and 4 bases from J, the gap between germline ends came to 11 bases. The germline V gene has CDR1 SGHRS and CDR2 YFSETQ. CDR3 amino acids: CASSLLGRATEAFF. CDR3 nucleotide sequence: TGCGCCAGCAGCTTGCTTGGTCGAGCCACTGAAGCTTTCTTT.

The chain couples TRBV10-3 to TRBJ2-7; D perhaps matches TRBD1 (6 bases). V dropped 3 bases and J dropped 3 bases, with 12 bases sitting between them. CDR1 ENHRY and CDR2 SYGVKD come from the germline V gene. This CDR3 contains 14 residues. CDR3 coding DNA: TGTGCCATCAGTGACCAGGGACACGACTACGAGCAGTACTTC. It yields the protein CAISDQGHDYEQYF.

The rearrangement links TRBV18 to TRBJ1-1, with 8 bases lining up with TRBD1. Germline V CDR1 and CDR2: KGHSH, LQKENI. V trimming: 2 bases; J trimming: 1 base; junction bases outside the gene matches: 0. The CDR3 consists of 14 residues. The CDR3 DNA sequence: TGTGCCAGCTCACCAGGACAGGGGAACACTGAAGCTTTCTTT. Amino acids: CASSPGQGNTEAFF.

The chain combines TRBV5-1 with TRBJ2-3; 8 positions agree with TRBD2. The V and J ends lost 5 bases and 4 bases, in that order; junction bases with no gene match: 9. The CDR3 extends over 15 amino acids. The germline CDR1 and CDR2 sequences are SGHRS and YFSETQ. In DNA, the CDR3 is TGCGCCAGCAGTCGGACTAGCACGGGGGCAGATACGCAGTATTTT. This encodes CASSRTSTGADTQYF. The full variable domain, its missing parts supplied by reference TRBV5-1 and TRBJ2-3, is KAGVTQTPRYLIKTRGQQVTLSCSPISGHRSVSWYQQTPGQGLQFLFEYFSETQRNKGNFPGRFSGRQFSNSRSEMNVSTLELGDSALYLCASSRTSTGADTQYFGPGTRLTVL.

The CDR3: CAIGRGSTEAFF. The CDR3 DNA is TGTGCTATCGGCAGGGGGAGTACTGAAGCTTTCTTT. The chain combines TRBV30 with TRBJ1-1; TRBD1 agrees at 7 bases. This CDR3 contains 12 residues. Per germline, CDR1 GTSNPN and CDR2 SVGIG (reference sequence).

V gene TRBV18 combines with J gene TRBJ2-7; no clear D. The germline V gene encodes CDR1 KGHSH and CDR2 LQKENI. The CDR3 covers 14 residues. V was cut by 3 bases and J by 2 bases, with 11 bases left in between. The CDR3 DNA reads TGTGCCAGCTCACCCGCCATCGGAGCCTACGAGCAGTACTTC. Protein product: CASSPAIGAYEQYF.

In this sample, this clone turned up a few times. The chain joins TRBV7-2 to TRBJ1-4; perhaps TRBD1 as D (6 bases). The CDR3 contains 16 residues. Germline CDR1 and CDR2: SGHTA and FQGNSA. Trimming took off 5 bases at V and 7 bases at J, with 20 bases between the two ends. The CDR3, as DNA: TGTGCCAGCAGCCCCGGCTTGGGGGCGGGTGGTGAAAAACTGTTTTTT. This encodes CASSPGLGAGGEKLFF.

CDR3 nucleotides: TGTGCCAGCAGTGACCACCGAGGGGGGGCTTACTCACCCCTCCACTTT. Protein sequence: CASSDHRGGAYSPLHF. The rearrangement uses TRBV2 and TRBJ1-6, with D possibly matching TRBD1 (6 bases). Germline V gene data show CDR1 as SNHLY and CDR2 as FYNNEI. Trimming removed 3 bases at V and 10 bases at J, with 19 bases between. CDR3 length equals 16 residues.

This chain joins TRBV19 and TRBJ2-6; 7 bases fit TRBD1. The ends lost 4 bases at V and 1 base at J; junction bases unmatched: 1. The CDR3 extends over 15 amino acids. Germline-derived CDR1 and CDR2 are LNHDA and SQIVND (reference sequence). CDR3: CASSNRGSGANVLTF. CDR3 sequence (DNA): TGTGCCAGTAGTAACAGGGGATCTGGGGCCAACGTCCTGACTTTC.

The chain has TRBV7-8 and TRBJ1-3, with no clear D. This CDR3 has 15 amino acids. Looked up from germline, CDR1 is SGHVS and CDR2 is FQNEAQ. Trimming shortened V by 2 bases and J by 0 bases, and 8 bases separated the two germline ends. This CDR3 is CASSLNSFSGNTIYF. CDR3 nucleotides: TGTGCCAGCAGCTTAAACAGCTTCTCTGGAAACACCATATATTTT.

The chain has TRBV7-6 and TRBJ1-1, with D tentatively TRBD1 (5 bases). This CDR3 region has 17 residues. Trimming took off 3 bases at V and 3 bases at J, with 20 bases between the two ends. Germline V CDR1 and CDR2: SGHVS, FNYEAQ. The CDR3 protein is CASSFEGQGYGYTEAFF. Here the CDR3 DNA reads TGTGCCAGCAGCTTCGAAGGGCAGGGATACGGGTACACTGAAGCTTTCTTT.

V is TRBV19 and J is TRBJ2-5; 7 nucleotides agree with TRBD2. Germline loops: CDR1 LNHDA, CDR2 SQIVND (reference sequence). The CDR3 is 13 residues long. Trimming at V came to 5 bases and at J to 4 bases, leaving 4 bases not matched to a gene. CDR3 coding DNA: TGTGCCAGTAGTGTGGGGGGGGTAGAGACCCAGTACTTC. Protein product: CASSVGGVETQYF.

This sequence joins TRBV5-1 and TRBJ2-2; 7 positions match TRBD1. The CDR3 consists of 15 residues. The germline V gene has CDR1 SGHRS and CDR2 YFSETQ. Trimming took 4 bases from V and 5 from J; bases not matched to a gene: 8. Written as DNA, the CDR3 is TGCGCCAGCAGCGCCGGGACAGAATCAACCGGGGAGCTGTTTTTT. Amino acid sequence: CASSAGTESTGELFF.

The V and J genes are TRBV7-9 and TRBJ2-5, with 7 bases lining up with TRBD2. The ends lost 8 bases at V and 3 bases at J; junction bases unmatched: 12. Germline CDR1 SEHNR, CDR2 FQNEAQ (reference sequence). This CDR3 spans 15 amino acids. CDR3 amino acids: CASRPPGGLKETQYF. CDR3 DNA sequence: TGTGCCAGCCGGCCCCCGGGGGGATTGAAAGAGACCCAGTACTTC.

The gene calls are TRBV4-3 and TRBJ2-5, with 7 positions matching TRBD1. With 4 bases clipped from V and 4 bases from J, the junction kept 9 bases outside the gene matches. CDR1 and CDR2 (germline): LGHNA, YSLEER. The CDR3 is made up of 15 amino acids. CDR3 DNA: TGCGCCAGCAGCCCTGAGAGGGGGCCGGGAGAGACCCAGTACTTC. Protein: CASSPERGPGETQYF.

This rearrangement joins TRBV18 to TRBJ1-2, with 11 bases identical to TRBD1. CDR3 length: 14 amino acids. The J segment lost 6 bases and the V segment lost 2 bases, leaving 2 bases of the junction unmatched. Germline V CDR1 and CDR2: KGHSH, LQKENI. The CDR3 sequence: CASSPGTGGNGYTF. DNA for the CDR3: TGTGCCAGCTCACCAGGGACAGGGGGGAATGGCTACACCTTC.

This clone was observed a handful of times. The chain recombines TRBV7-2 with TRBJ1-2; 8 bases agree with TRBD1. The CDR3 loop spans 16 amino acids. Germline lookup yields CDR1 SGHTA and CDR2 FQGNSA. With 5 bases clipped from V and 8 bases from J, the junction kept 16 bases outside the gene matches. In nucleotides, the CDR3 is TGTGCCAGCAGCCCATCGGGGGCAGGCCGGACAGGGGGCTACACCTTC. This sequence encodes CASSPSGAGRTGGYTF.

This sequence joins TRBV6-5 and TRBJ2-2, with D uncertain. Germline values: CDR1 MNHEY, CDR2 SVGAGI. The CDR3 has 14 amino acids. Trimming cost V 2 bases and J 6 bases, with 10 bases left between them. The CDR3 DNA is TGTGCCAGCAGTTACGCATTCGGAGCCGGGGAGCTGTTTTTT. This sequence encodes CASSYAFGAGELFF.

The gene calls are TRBV18 and TRBJ2-7, with a possible D match to TRBD1 (6 bases). V was clipped by 1 base and J by 1 base, with 11 bases between them. Germline-derived CDR1 and CDR2 are KGHSH and LQKENI. CDR3 length equals 15 residues. The CDR3 spells CASSPRTGPSYEQYF. The CDR3 bases are TGTGCCAGCTCACCACGAACAGGGCCTTCCTACGAGCAGTACTTC.